This T cell receptor beta chain originates from a study of blood T cell repertoires in COVID-19. Across the whole study: The study drew acute and convalescent COVID-19 samples from the United States, Italy and Spain.

TCRdb's table, derived via immunoSEQ multiplex PCR, lists solely in-frame clones and lacks some. Of about 220,000 clones listed, roughly 80% are singletons. Trimming pared 6 bases from V and 10 bases from J, leaving 16 bases between. The CDR3 runs 13 residues. CDR1 MRHNA and CDR2 SNTAGT come from the germline V gene. The receptor comes from a woman in her sixties who had recovered from COVID-19. V usage is TRBV6-4 and J usage is TRBJ2-1; D gene ambiguous. The source material was peripheral blood. In nucleotides, the CDR3 is TGTGCCAGCAGCCGAGAGGTAGCTGGGGAGCAGTTCTTC. Translating gives CASSREVAGEQFF.